Presented here are 24 T cell receptor beta chains from one specimen sequenced in a study of cytomegalovirus exposure and HLA in healthy donors (TCRdb year 2017). The library was generated by the immunoSEQ multiplex PCR assay. A mixture of 60 forward primers for TCR Vbeta segments and 13 reverse primers for TCR Jbeta segments was used in the multiplex PCR. Here the immuneACCESS table is served through TCRdb, limited to in-frame sequences with V and J called. Missing clones are a known gap in these copies; in checked studies unresolved V genes cover under half, and the rest lacks a known reason. In all, the sample holds more than 150,000 clones, and approximately 82% of those were seen once. The top ten clonotypes cover more than 6.5% of the sample. Sequences were obtained from PBMCs. These receptors were taken from a woman in her forties or fifties in good health and CMV-seropositive.

The CDR3 is CAWSVRTVSANYGYTF. The CDR3 DNA follows: TGTGCCTGGAGTGTCAGGACAGTGAGTGCCAACTATGGCTACACCTTC. This chain connects TRBV30 to TRBJ1-2; a possible D gene is TRBD1 (6 bases). The CDR3 is 16 amino acids. CDR1 and CDR2 (germline): GTSNPN, SVGIG (reference sequence). V lost 0 bases to trimming and J lost 2 bases, with 16 bases between them.

This clone was observed a single time. V usage is TRBV4-3 and J usage is TRBJ1-5; perhaps TRBD1 as D (5 bases). Germline values: CDR1 LGHNA, CDR2 YSLEER. V dropped 3 bases and J dropped 0 bases, with 9 bases sitting between them. The CDR3 totals 15 residues. The CDR3 loop reads CASSQGRGSNQPQHF. In nucleotides, the CDR3 is TGCGCCAGCAGCCAGGGGAGGGGTAGCAATCAGCCCCAGCATTTT.

The chain links TRBV18 to TRBJ2-7, with 7 positions matching TRBD2. Germline assignment: CDR1 KGHSH and CDR2 LQKENI. With V trimmed by 3 bases and J by 6 bases, 11 bases remained unmatched. The CDR3 length is 15 residues. CDR3 sequence: CASSPLGLGAFEQYF. The CDR3 DNA reads as TGTGCCAGCTCACCTCTAGGACTAGGAGCTTTCGAGCAGTACTTC.

The chain combines TRBV4-2 with TRBJ2-3; 12 bases agree with TRBD2. CDR1 LGHNA and CDR2 YNFKEQ come from the germline V gene. The CDR3 runs to 17 residues. Trimming removed 0 bases from V and 5 bases from J; junction bases left unmatched: 6. CDR3 residues: CASSQDLLAGGIDTQYF. The CDR3, as DNA: TGTGCCAGCAGCCAAGATCTGCTAGCGGGGGGGATAGATACGCAGTATTTT.

This sequence joins TRBV6-1 and TRBJ2-7; TRBD2 is a possible D gene (5 bases). Germline assignment: CDR1 MNHNS and CDR2 SASEGT. The CDR3 has 14 residues. With 5 bases removed from V and 2 bases from J, the gap between germline ends came to 13 bases. CDR3 nucleotide sequence: TGTGCCAGCAGTCCGGGAACTGACACCTACGAGCAGTACTTC. It codes for CASSPGTDTYEQYF.

The chain recombines TRBV9 with TRBJ2-2, with TRBD1 as a possible D gene (6 bases). From germline, CDR1 is SGDLS and CDR2 YYNGEE. V was pared by 7 bases and J by 5 bases, with 24 bases between. The CDR3 has 17 amino acids. For the CDR3, the DNA is TGTGCCAGCGGAGGAGGCAGTTTAGTCCAGGGGACCGGGGAGCTGTTTTTT. Amino acids: CASGGGSLVQGTGELFF.

This clone was picked up a small number of times. The rearrangement joins TRBV2 to TRBJ2-2; tentatively, D is TRBD2 (6 bases). This CDR3 has 18 residues. Germline V gene sequence: CDR1 SNHLY, CDR2 FYNNEI. Deletions cut 0 bases from V and 5 bases from J, with 19 bases between. CDR3 sequence (DNA): TGTGCCAGCAGTGAAGCGCGTCTAGCTGGACTAAGGACCGGGGAGCTGTTTTTT. It translates to CASSEARLAGLRTGELFF.

The chain couples TRBV4-3 to TRBJ2-7; D unclear. The CDR3 is 14 amino acids. The germline V gene has CDR1 LGHNA and CDR2 YSLEER. The V end was cut by 0 bases, the J end by 3 bases, with 9 bases between. The CDR3 DNA sequence: TGCGCCAGCAGCCAAGATACGAGAGACTACGAGCAGTACTTC. It encodes CASSQDTRDYEQYF.

This chain uses TRBV15 with TRBJ1-6; 8 bases are a match to TRBD1. Germline V gene data show CDR1 as LNHNV and CDR2 as YYDKDF (reference sequence). CDR3 length: 14 residues. Unmatched junction bases numbered 4, after V lost 3 bases and J lost 9 bases. The CDR3: CATSRPGGVSPLHF. CDR3 in DNA: TGTGCCACCAGCAGGCCAGGGGGCGTTTCACCCCTCCACTTT.

The genes are TRBV7-2 and TRBJ1-1; D ambiguous. The CDR3 totals 12 residues. V was pared by 3 bases and J by 1 base, with 3 bases between. Germline assignment: CDR1 SGHTA and CDR2 FQGNSA. The chain's CDR3 is CASSFQNTEAFF. DNA of the CDR3: TGTGCCAGCAGCTTTCAGAACACTGAAGCTTTCTTT.

The chain is built from TRBV11-2 and TRBJ2-1; possible D gene TRBD1, 5 bases. The CDR3 totals 17 residues. V was cut by 5 bases and J by 0 bases, with 17 bases left in between. Per the germline V gene, CDR1 is SGHAT and CDR2 is FQNNGV. The CDR3, as DNA: TGTGCCAGCAGCCCAAATCGACAGTTCAGCTCCTACAATGAGCAGTTCTTC. Protein: CASSPNRQFSSYNEQFF.

The rearrangement joins TRBV4-1 to TRBJ2-1, with TRBD2 as a possible D gene (6 bases). Between the trimmed V and J ends, which lost 4 bases and 10 bases, there was a span of 23 bases. The CDR3 runs 16 residues. Germline V gene sequence: CDR1 MGHRA, CDR2 YSYEKL. For the CDR3, the DNA is TGCGCCAGCAGCCCTCGGGACTCGGGTCATAGGGGCGAGCAGTTCTTC. Translated: CASSPRDSGHRGEQFF.

The V and J genes are TRBV6-5 and TRBJ2-5; 9 bases line up with TRBD1. Looked up from germline, CDR1 is MNHEY and CDR2 is SVGAGI. This CDR3 has 16 residues. After removal of 2 bases from V and 2 bases from J, the junction contained 6 bases not matched to a gene. CDR3 DNA: TGTGCCAGCAGTTACGGGGGACAGGGCCTTCAAGAGACCCAGTACTTC. This codes for CASSYGGQGLQETQYF.

Only one count was recorded for this clone. The chain combines TRBV27 with TRBJ1-5; 7 bases line up with TRBD1. CDR3 length equals 18 residues. After removal of 6 bases from V and 0 bases from J, the junction contained 14 bases not matched to a gene. CDR1 is MNHEY and CDR2 is SMNVEV in the germline V gene (reference sequence). CDR3 DNA sequence: TGTGCCAGCAGCTGGGACAGAGAAAGGTCGTATAGCAATCAGCCCCAGCATTTT. Its translation: CASSWDRERSYSNQPQHF.

This sequence joins TRBV7-9 and TRBJ1-4; D unresolved. Germline V gene data show CDR1 as SEHNR and CDR2 as FQNEAQ (reference sequence). V lost 3 bases, J lost 0 bases, and 5 bases lay in between. The CDR3 is 14 amino acids. In DNA form, the CDR3 reads TGTGCCAGCAGCTTTCAGGCAACTAATGAAAAACTGTTTTTT. Residues: CASSFQATNEKLFF.

This chain connects TRBV11-2 to TRBJ2-3, with D tentatively TRBD2 (6 bases). Trimming cost V 5 bases and J 1 base, with 13 bases left between them. The CDR3 consists of 15 residues. Germline CDR1 SGHAT, CDR2 FQNNGV. The DNA of the CDR3 is TGTGCCAGCAGCAAGTACACGGGGGGCACAGATACGCAGTATTTT. Translated, it gives CASSKYTGGTDTQYF.

This chain joins TRBV4-1 and TRBJ2-7; D ambiguous. Between the trimmed V and J ends, which lost 0 bases and 3 bases, there was a span of 12 bases. Germline V gives CDR1 MGHRA, CDR2 YSYEKL. The CDR3 has 15 amino acids. CDR3 nucleotide sequence: TGCGCCAGCAGCCAAGATCTTGGCGGTTACTACGAGCAGTACTTC. It encodes CASSQDLGGYYEQYF.

This chain uses TRBV7-8 with TRBJ1-1; D may be TRBD1 (6 bases). Germline values: CDR1 SGHVS, CDR2 FQNEAQ. The CDR3 has 14 residues. V was pared by 2 bases and J by 7 bases, with 14 bases between. As DNA, the CDR3 is TGTGCCAGCAGCTTATCATCAGGGGCGGTTGAAGCTTTCTTT. It encodes CASSLSSGAVEAFF.

V and J are TRBV7-8 and TRBJ1-6, with 8 bases fitting TRBD1. The CDR3 is 15 amino acids. Per germline, CDR1 SGHVS and CDR2 FQNEAQ. V shed 5 bases and J 5 bases; nucleotides not matched to a gene: 5. CDR3 sequence (DNA): TGTGCCAGCAGCGCCCAGGGGGCGAATAATTCACCCCTCCACTTT. Translating gives CASSAQGANNSPLHF.

The chain has TRBV5-1 and TRBJ2-7, with D possibly matching TRBD2 (5 bases). CDR1 SGHRS and CDR2 YFSETQ come from the germline V gene. Trimming stripped 5 bases from V and 3 bases from J, with 12 bases between. The CDR3 runs 13 residues. The CDR3 DNA sequence: TGCGCCAGCAGTCCAACGGGGTTCTACGAGCAGTACTTC. It yields the protein CASSPTGFYEQYF.

The chain combines TRBV7-9 with TRBJ2-4; a weak D match, TRBD2 (6 bases). Looked up from germline, CDR1 is SEHNR and CDR2 is FQNEAQ (reference sequence). The CDR3 has 14 residues. V was trimmed by 8 bases and J by 3 bases, leaving 14 bases between them. CDR3 amino acids: CASLGGVDKNIQYF. The CDR3 DNA reads TGTGCCAGCCTTGGCGGGGTGGACAAAAACATTCAGTACTTC. The full variable domain, its missing parts supplied by reference TRBV7-9 and TRBJ2-4, is DTGVSQNPRHKITKRGQNVTFRCDPISEHNRLYWYRQTLGQGPEFLTYFQNEAQLEKSRLLSDRFSAERPKGSFSTLEIQRTEQGDSAMYLCASLGGVDKNIQYFGAGTRLSVL.

This clone showed up just a few times. J is TRBJ1-4 and V is TRBV6-5, with 7 bases lining up with TRBD1. Germline V gene sequence: CDR1 MNHEY, CDR2 SVGAGI. Losses at the gene ends were 6 bases for V and 3 bases for J; bases not matched to a gene: 4. CDR3 length: 14 residues. CDR3 sequence: CASRGTAPNEKLFF. The CDR3 coding sequence is TGTGCCAGCAGAGGGACAGCTCCTAATGAAAAACTGTTTTTT.

The chain recombines TRBV4-3 with TRBJ2-3; perhaps TRBD1 as D (5 bases). The CDR3 spans 16 residues. With 2 bases removed from V and 2 bases from J, the gap between germline ends came to 14 bases. The germline gives CDR1 LGHNA, CDR2 YSLEER. CDR3 sequence: CASSQQGPPHTDTQYF. Written as DNA, the CDR3 is TGCGCCAGCAGCCAACAGGGCCCACCCCACACAGATACGCAGTATTTT.

The chain couples TRBV2 to TRBJ2-3; 7 bases map to TRBD1. The V gene's germline CDR1 is SNHLY and CDR2 FYNNEI. The CDR3 runs 12 residues. The V and J ends lost 6 bases and 8 bases, in that order; junction bases with no gene match: 5. Written as DNA, the CDR3 is TGTGCCAGCAGGAGACAGGGTTTTACGCAGTATTTT. Translation: CASRRQGFTQYF.